These T cell receptor beta chains were read from a single sample in a study of control samples from healthy donors and cancer patients. Some clones are missing from TCRdb's copy, which holds only in-frame ones; the method was immunoSEQ multiplex PCR. The data show about 130,000 clones, just under 95% seen once. Sequencing was carried out using PBMCs. The source of these receptors is a man aged 55-75 years with colorectal cancer. Each CDR3 is given with its conserved first and last residue. Each record gives: clone size, D gene, V gene, CDR3 length, J gene, CDR3 DNA, CDR3 protein. The D gene is left open where the match is weak. Clone size, where shown, is once, few, many, or a class for clones that have expanded.

>-|-|TRBV12-3/TRBV12-4|12|TRBJ1-1
TGTGCCAGCAACCTCGGGAACACTGAAGCTTTCTTT
CASNLGNTEAFF
>-|TRBD1|TRBV27|13|TRBJ2-5
TGTGCCAGCAGGTCGGGACAGCTAGAGACCCAGTACTTC
CASRSGQLETQYF
>-|-|TRBV7-9|12|TRBJ1-6
TGTGCCAGCAGCTTACCCGGGTCACCCCTCCACTTT
CASSLPGSPLHF
>-|TRBD1|TRBV9|14|TRBJ2-1
TGTGCCAGCAGCGTGTCAGGGGGAGTAATTGAGCAGTTCTTC
CASSVSGGVIEQFF
>-|-|TRBV9|12|TRBJ1-6
TGTGCCAGCAGTTTACTTACGGCCCTCCTCCACTTT
CASSLLTALLHF
>-|-|TRBV9|14|TRBJ2-2
TGTGCCAGCAGCGTAGCGCCGAACACCGGGGAGCTGTTTTTT
CASSVAPNTGELFF
>-|-|TRBV30|19|TRBJ2-7
TGTGCCTGGAACGTCCGGGGCCGGGTGGACAGAGTTCGCCCCCCCGAGCAGTACTTC
CAWNVRGRVDRVRPPEQYF
>-|TRBD1|TRBV4-1|15|TRBJ1-5
TGCGCCAGCAGCCAAGGGACAGGGGCGGGTCAGCCCCAGCATTTT
CASSQGTGAGQPQHF
>-|-|TRBV5-4|14|TRBJ1-2
TGTGCCAGCAGCCCCTTTAGGGGGTCCTATGGCTACACCTTC
CASSPFRGSYGYTF
>-|-|TRBV28|14|TRBJ1-1
TGTGCCAGCAGTTTGGGACCCGGGAACACTGAAGCTTTCTTT
CASSLGPGNTEAFF
>-|-|TRBV19|14|TRBJ2-3
TGTGCCAGTAGTAATAGGGGGGGCCCAGATACGCAGTATTTT
CASSNRGGPDTQYF
>-|-|TRBV5-4|14|TRBJ1-6
TGTGCCAGCAGCTTGGAGGGGGTTGGATCACCCCTCCACTTT
CASSLEGVGSPLHF
>-|-|TRBV15|14|TRBJ1-2
TGTGCCACCAGCAGGTCCAGAGGGAACTATGGCTACACCTTC
CATSRSRGNYGYTF
>-|-|TRBV28|17|TRBJ1-5
TGTGCCAGCAGTTCAACCTCGAAGGCCTATAGCAATCAGCCCCAGCATTTT
CASSSTSKAYSNQPQHF
>-|TRBD1|TRBV5-1|15|TRBJ2-5
TGCGCCAGCAGCTTGGGGACAGGGGGCTTAGAGACCCAGTACTTC
CASSLGTGGLETQYF
>-|-|TRBV30|14|TRBJ1-5
TGTGCCTGGAGTGTACGAGGGGGGACAAGGCCCCAGCATTTT
CAWSVRGGTRPQHF
>-|-|TRBV6-5|13|TRBJ1-2
TGTGCCAGCACGGCAGGTTATTCCTATGGCTACACCTTC
CASTAGYSYGYTF
>-|TRBD2|TRBV3-1/TRBV3-2|14|TRBJ2-3
TGTGCCAGCAGCCATAGCGGGGCTACAGATACGCAGTATTTT
CASSHSGATDTQYF
>-|TRBD2|TRBV29-1|12|TRBJ2-5
TGCAGCGTTGAGGTTAGCGGGGGGGTCCAGTACTTC
CSVEVSGGVQYF
>-|-|TRBV5-1|14|TRBJ1-1
TGCGCCAGCCGCCTCCGGGCAGGACCCCTTGAAGCTTTCTTT
CASRLRAGPLEAFF
>-|-|TRBV7-9|15|TRBJ2-3
TGTGCCAGCAGCCCAGGCGGGGGCGGAACAGATACGCAGTATTTT
CASSPGGGGTDTQYF
>-|TRBD1|TRBV5-1|14|TRBJ1-5
TGCGCCAGCAGCTCTGGACAGGGAGGCCAGCCCCAGCATTTT
CASSSGQGGQPQHF
>-|-|TRBV6-6|12|TRBJ2-2
TGTGCCAGCAGTACTGGCACCGGGGAGCTGTTTTTT
CASSTGTGELFF
>few|-|TRBV5-5|13|TRBJ2-7
TGTGCCAGCAGCATCTCAGGGGATAGCGAGCAGTACTTC
CASSISGDSEQYF
>once|-|TRBV5-8|14|TRBJ2-7
TGTGCCAGCAGCTACTCCGACAGAGCCTACGAGCAGTACTTC
CASSYSDRAYEQYF
>-|TRBD1|TRBV27|16|TRBJ1-2
TGTGCCAGCAGTAAACTAACCGGGACAGGGGGTAGAGGCTACACCTTC
CASSKLTGTGGRGYTF
>-|TRBD1|TRBV6-5|15|TRBJ2-3
TGTGCCAGCAGACCGACGACAGGGGGCACAGATACGCAGTATTTT
CASRPTTGGTDTQYF
>-|-|TRBV5-1|14|TRBJ1-1
TGCGCCAGCAGCACCCGGGGGATACACACTGAAGCTTTCTTT
CASSTRGIHTEAFF
>once|TRBD1|TRBV6-6|15|TRBJ1-1
TGTGCCAGCAGTCCTAACAGGGGAGGGAACACTGAAGCTTTCTTT
CASSPNRGGNTEAFF
>-|-|TRBV30|14|TRBJ1-3
TGTGCCTGCCGGGACGGCTACTCTGGAAACACCATATATTTT
CACRDGYSGNTIYF
>-|-|TRBV11-2|15|TRBJ2-1
TGTGCCAGCAGCTGGGACTTGAGCTCCTACAATGAGCAGTTCTTC
CASSWDLSSYNEQFF
>-|-|TRBV2|13|TRBJ1-4
TGTGCCAGCAGTGCCACAGTTTATGAAAAACTGTTTTTT
CASSATVYEKLFF
>-|TRBD2|TRBV7-2|15|TRBJ2-5
TGTGCCAGCAGCTTACAGGCGGGGGTAGGAGAGACCCAGTACTTC
CASSLQAGVGETQYF
>-|TRBD2|TRBV30|17|TRBJ2-7
TGTGCCTGGAGCGTCACCCGTATTAGCGGGGGGGCCCACGAGCAGTACTTC
CAWSVTRISGGAHEQYF
>-|-|TRBV6-5|14|TRBJ2-7
TGTGCCAGCACACGGGCAGGAAAGGACTACGAGCAGTACTTC
CASTRAGKDYEQYF
>-|TRBD1|TRBV6-4|15|TRBJ1-2
TGTGCCAGCAGTGACTCGGGACAGGGTTTCTATGGCTACACCTTC
CASSDSGQGFYGYTF
>-|-|TRBV3-1/TRBV3-2|13|TRBJ1-1
TGTGCCAGCAGCCTACAAGTGAACACTGAAGCTTTCTTT
CASSLQVNTEAFF
>-|TRBD1|TRBV5-1|14|TRBJ2-5
TGCGCCAGCAGCGTGGGACAGGGAGGAGAGACCCAGTACTTC
CASSVGQGGETQYF
>-|-|TRBV5-5|15|TRBJ1-2
TGTGCCAGCAGCGGGGCAGGGAGCTACATCTATGGCTACACCTTC
CASSGAGSYIYGYTF
>-|TRBD2|TRBV9|17|TRBJ2-3
TGTGCCAGCAGCGTAGGTGGGACTAGCGGGGGGACAGATACGCAGTATTTT
CASSVGGTSGGTDTQYF
>-|-|TRBV24-1|12|TRBJ2-2
TGTGCCACCAGTGATTTTGCCGGGGAGCTGTTTTTT
CATSDFAGELFF
>-|-|TRBV27|13|TRBJ1-2
TGTGCCAGCAGCGTCTCCAGGTACTATGGCTACACCTTC
CASSVSRYYGYTF
>-|TRBD1|TRBV2|13|TRBJ2-1
TGTGCCAGCAGTGATCAGGGGGACAATGAGCAGTTCTTC
CASSDQGDNEQFF
>-|-|TRBV28|14|TRBJ2-5
TGTGCCAGCAGTTTATTGTCCCTACAAGAGACCCAGTACTTC
CASSLLSLQETQYF
>-|TRBD1|TRBV6-6|15|TRBJ1-2
TGTGCCAGCAGTTACTCGGACAGGGGGGTGGATGGCTACACCTTC
CASSYSDRGVDGYTF